This T cell receptor (beta chain) was identified in a study of cytomegalovirus exposure and HLA in healthy donors. CDR1 is MDHEN, CDR2 SYDVKM, per germline. CDR3 size: 14 residues. In the PCR, 60 Vbeta and 13 Jbeta primers were used. Libraries were prepared by immunoSEQ multiplex PCR; TCRdb keeps only in-frame clonotypes and omits some of them. The sample has 200,000 to 250,000 clones, just over 75% seen once. This clonotype was obtained from a man aged 18 to 29 in good health and CMV-seronegative. Source material: PBMCs. The chain couples TRBV28 to TRBJ2-5; a weak D match, TRBD1 (6 bases). The J call is in doubt because the DNA end fits TRBJ2-7 better. The CDR3 loop reads CASKDSGQRYEQYF. In DNA form, the CDR3 reads TGTGCCAGCAAGGATTCAGGACAGCGGTACGAGCAGTACTTC.